Each of the 13 T cell receptor beta chains below was sequenced from the same sample in a study of Ad26.COV2.S vaccination and SARS-CoV-2 variants. This table comes from immunoSEQ multiplex PCR, and its TCRdb copy is limited to in-frame clones, with some not included. The sample comprises about 480,000 clones, roughly nine tenths of which are singletons, and roughly 13% rests with the top ten. Sample treatment: some 20 received Ad26.COV2.S at low or high dose, single or two shots; several received placebo; per-sample allocation not given. Material that was analyzed had been drawn on day 63 after the first vaccine or placebo injection. Sequenced here: peripheral blood, sampled in a trial of Ad26.COV2.S vaccine versus placebo. These receptor sequences come from a person aged 18-65 years who received the Ad26.COV2.S COVID-19 vaccine or a placebo.

The table lists this clone with a few counts. CDR3 in amino acids: CAWKSRGVAYEQYF. The CDR3, as DNA: TGTGCCTGGAAGTCCCGGGGGGTAGCCTACGAGCAGTACTTC. The gene calls are TRBV30 and TRBJ2-7, with 7 bases lining up with TRBD2. The CDR3 is 14 amino acids. The junction had 8 bases not matched to a gene; V was cut back by 4 bases and J by 2 bases. Germline V gene sequence: CDR1 GTSNPN, CDR2 SVGIG (reference sequence).

This chain joins TRBV7-9 and TRBJ2-2; weak D call: TRBD1 (5 bases). V was clipped by 5 bases and J by 6 bases, with 22 bases between them. The CDR3 is 17 amino acids. In germline, CDR1 is SEHNR, CDR2 FQNEAQ (reference sequence). CDR3 amino acids: CASSPSRGFLFPGELFF. CDR3 DNA sequence: TGTGCCAGCAGCCCGAGTAGGGGTTTCCTCTTCCCCGGGGAGCTGTTTTTT.

V and J are TRBV10-3 and TRBJ2-7; TRBD2 matches at 13 bases. CDR1 and CDR2 from the germline V gene are ENHRY and SYGVKD. Losses at the gene ends were 2 bases for V and 2 bases for J; bases not matched to a gene: 9. This CDR3 is 18 amino acids long. CDR3: CAISETLRLAGGAYEQYF. CDR3 nucleotides: TGTGCCATCAGTGAGACCCTAAGACTAGCGGGAGGCGCCTACGAGCAGTACTTC.

This clone appeared once. The CDR3 here is CASSPTQGLAGVGSEQYF. In nucleotides, the CDR3 is TGTGCCAGCTCCCCAACCCAGGGACTAGCGGGAGTGGGGAGCGAGCAGTACTTC. This chain links TRBV18 with TRBJ2-7; 14 bases are a match to TRBD2. Looked up from germline, CDR1 is KGHSH and CDR2 is LQKENI. Unmatched junction bases numbered 16, after V lost 6 bases and J lost 6 bases. This CDR3 is built from 18 residues. Supplemented by reference TRBV18 and TRBJ2-7, the full variable domain reads NAGVMQNPRHLVRRRGQEARLRCSPMKGHSHVYWYRQLPEEGLKFMVYLQKENIIDESGMPKERFSAEFPKEGPSILRIQQVVRGDSAAYFCASSPTQGLAGVGSEQYFGPGTRLTVT.

The rearrangement uses TRBV6-2 or TRBV6-3 and TRBJ2-4, with D perhaps given as TRBD1 or TRBD2 (5 bases each). The germline V and J ends were trimmed by 2 bases and 0 bases, with 17 bases remaining between them. The V gene's germline CDR1 is MNHEY and CDR2 SVGEGT. This CDR3 comprises 18 residues. CDR3 region: CASSYPTGRGVAKNIQYF. CDR3 bases: TGTGCCAGCAGTTACCCGACGGGACGAGGGGTAGCCAAAAACATTCAGTACTTC.

The rearrangement uses TRBV19 and TRBJ1-5, with TRBD1 matching over 9 bases. Germline loops: CDR1 LNHDA, CDR2 SQIVND (reference sequence). V trimming: 8 bases; J trimming: 6 bases; junction bases outside the gene matches: 11. CDR3 length: 15 residues. CDR3 loop: CASALGDRDGQPQHF. The DNA of the CDR3 is TGTGCCAGTGCCCTTGGGGACAGGGATGGTCAGCCCCAGCATTTT.

The gene calls are TRBV10-2 and TRBJ2-5; TRBD1 matches 7 bases. Germline trimming cut 6 bases from V and 1 base from J; bases unmatched to any gene: 2. The CDR3 covers 13 residues. Germline V gene lookup returns CDR1 WSHSY and CDR2 SAAADI. The CDR3 is CASRTGPQETQYF. In DNA, the CDR3 is TGCGCCAGCAGGACAGGGCCCCAAGAGACCCAGTACTTC.

The chain uses TRBV19 and TRBJ2-1; TRBD2 matches at 9 bases. The CDR3 loop spans 14 amino acids. Germline values: CDR1 LNHDA, CDR2 SQIVND (reference sequence). V lost 6 bases and J lost 4; bases outside the gene matches: 4. The CDR3 protein is CASRVSGGYNEQFF. CDR3 DNA sequence: TGTGCCAGTAGAGTAAGCGGGGGGTACAATGAGCAGTTCTTC.

The chain uses TRBV9 and TRBJ2-1, with TRBD2 matching over 10 bases. In germline, CDR1 is SGDLS, CDR2 YYNGEE. This CDR3 is built from 14 residues. V lost 5 bases to trimming and J lost 10 bases; unmatched junction nucleotides: 9. The CDR3 DNA reads as TGTGCCAGCAGTGAAGCGGGAGGGCCGGGGGAGCAGTTCTTC. Protein sequence: CASSEAGGPGEQFF.

V and J are TRBV28 and TRBJ1-4; a weak D match, TRBD1 (6 bases). Germline lookup yields CDR1 MDHEN and CDR2 SYDVKM. There are 16 residues in the CDR3. The ends were cut back, 6 bases at V and 4 bases at J, with 18 bases in the middle. The CDR3, as DNA: TGTGCCAGCAGACCCCACACAGGGCCCAATAATGAAAAACTGTTTTTT. Protein sequence: CASRPHTGPNNEKLFF. The whole variable domain, remainder taken from reference TRBV28 and TRBJ1-4, is DVKVTQSSRYLVKRTGEKVFLECVQDMDHENMFWYRQDPGLGLRLIYFSYDVKMKEKGDIPEGYSVSREKKERFSLILESASTNQTSMYLCASRPHTGPNNEKLFFGSGTQLSVL.

V gene TRBV6-6 combines with J gene TRBJ2-7, with 9 bases matching TRBD1. Looked up from germline, CDR1 is MNHNY and CDR2 is SVGAGI (reference sequence). Trimming at V came to 6 bases and at J to 6 bases, leaving 9 bases not matched to a gene. The CDR3 has 14 residues. In DNA form, the CDR3 reads TGTGCCAGCAGCCAATCCGGGACAGGGACCGAGCAGTACTTC. This sequence encodes CASSQSGTGTEQYF.

This chain links TRBV4-3 with TRBJ1-1, with D hard to call. With 0 bases removed from V and 5 bases from J, the gap between germline ends came to 7 bases. Germline V gene lookup returns CDR1 LGHNA and CDR2 YSLEER. The CDR3 is 13 residues long. CDR3 loop: CASSQDSWTEAFF. The CDR3 nucleotides are TGCGCCAGCAGCCAAGACTCGTGGACTGAAGCTTTCTTT.

This chain links TRBV7-2 with TRBJ1-3; the D is unclear. This CDR3 is built from 12 residues. V was shortened by 5 bases and J by 4 bases, with 6 bases between the two germline ends. The germline CDR1 and CDR2 sequences are SGHTA and FQGNSA. The CDR3 DNA is TGTGCCAGCAGCATAAGAGGAAACACCATATATTTT. Encoded protein: CASSIRGNTIYF.